This record covers a single T cell receptor beta chain. The specificity of this receptor is unknown. No base qualities exist here, and no much larger clone lies one base off it. This sample stems from a study of blood T cell repertoires in COVID-19 (TCRdb year 2020). Regarding the complete study: Samples covering the acute and convalescent phases of COVID-19 were provided by collaborators in the United States, Italy and Spain. The material from the prospective study consisted of cDNA or gDNA derived from T cells, B-cell-depleted T cells, or PBMCs. The dataset comprised deeply sampled blood TCRbeta repertoires from subjects exposed to, actively infected with, or recovered from COVID-19. The repertoires were made available in a free public database intended to serve as a resource for research on the immune response to SARS-CoV-2. The samples were drawn from the first 160 participants of the ongoing ImmuneRACE study and from 1,254 subjects provided by 6 global collaborators. Nearly every sample came with metadata listing a de-identified subject ID, COVID-19 status, age in years and sex. Where HLA class I and class II types were available, the types were taken from metadata supplied by the sample provider, not from assay-based typing.

TCRbeta CDR3 regions were amplified from genomic DNA using the immunoSEQ Assay, a bias-controlled multiplex PCR. Under the source paper's analysis protocol: The number of nucleated cells in each sample was estimated from the amplification of reference gene primers within the assay. To quantify the absolute abundance of each unique TCRbeta CDR3 rearrangement, sequence reads were collapsed and filtered. Productive Simpson clonality was computed per sample as the square root of Simpson's diversity index over productive rearrangements. Not all clones reach the TCRdb copy of this immuneACCESS table, which keeps in-frame sequences only. Checked studies attribute under half of the gap to unresolved V genes and leave the rest unexplained. From that table come the V and J calls and clone size; the DNA was used to work out D and trimming. The sample profile shows approximately 310,000 clones; 75% to 90% of them were found once. The top ten clones comprise around 1.8% of the sample.

Participants in the prospective study were aged roughly 18 to 90 years, lived in about two dozen United States geographic areas, and enrolled through a virtual design. In the prospective study, participants were assigned to cohorts based on the clinical history participants reported in a screening survey and a study questionnaire. A participant counted as exposed if, within 2 weeks of entering the study, that participant had been in contact with someone who had a PCR-confirmed or clinician-diagnosed COVID-19 case. Each participant in the prospective study had whole blood, serum and a nasopharyngeal or oropharyngeal swab collected by mobile phlebotomists. Participants in the prospective study had the option to provide additional blood draws and questionnaires over a roughly 2-month period. Blood samples from the prospective study were shipped frozen or at room temperature prior to DNA extraction.

Results and caveats for the whole study, not just this receptor: How much clinical and demographic metadata was included differed by source and by participant, and the metadata was provided uncurated.

The CDR3 holds 14 amino acids from the cysteine to the phenylalanine. Of the read, only the CDR3 DNA is kept; its 42 bases are in frame from base 1. The germline V end is reduced by 7 bases and the J end by 2 bases; junction bases left unmatched: 4. As encoded in the germline V gene, CDR1 is LGHNT while CDR2 is FRNRAP. Sequencing used PBMCs or T cells enriched from blood (not recorded which). The rearranged chain carries TRBV12-5 and TRBJ1-5, with TRBD1 matching 8 junction bases. The sequence was collected from a woman aged 30 to 39 who had been exposed to COVID-19. The nucleotide sequence is given as TGTGCTAGTGCAGGGGGCGCAGGCAATCAGCCCCAGCATTTT. Its translation is CASAGGAGNQPQHF. Reference TRBV12-5 and TRBJ1-5 proteins supply the regions before and after the CDR3; the full variable domain is: DARVTQTPRHKVTEMGQEVTMRCQPILGHNTVFWYRQTMMQGLELLAYFRNRAPLDDSGMPKDRFSAEMPDATLATLKIQPSEPRDSAVYFCASAGGAGNQPQHFGDGTRLSIL.